A selection of T cell receptor beta chains follows, all from one sample in a study of blood T cell repertoires in COVID-19. Profiling relied on immunoSEQ multiplex PCR, and the TCRdb table lists in-frame clones only, not all of them. The table shows roughly 200,000 clones, with less than 95% occurring only once. The source material was peripheral blood. Receptors were obtained from a man aged 25-45 years with COVID-19, enrolled during active disease. The CDR3 runs from the conserved cysteine through the conserved F or W. Fields, in order: V gene, D gene, clone size, J gene, CDR3 DNA, CDR3 protein. The D gene is left open where the match is weak. Not every row has a clone size; where given, it reads once, few, many or a size class.

>TRBV7-6|TRBD2|-|TRBJ2-1
TGTGCCAGCAGTCGAATCGTAGCGGGGGACTCCTACAATGAGCAGTTCTTC
CASSRIVAGDSYNEQFF
>TRBV2|-|-|TRBJ1-2
TGTGCCAGCACTTCACAGGGTAGCTATGGCTACACCTTC
CASTSQGSYGYTF
>TRBV10-1|-|-|TRBJ1-3
TGCGCCAGCAGTGATGGAACCGGGACAAAGAGCTCTGGAAACACCATATATTTT
CASSDGTGTKSSGNTIYF
>TRBV6-5|-|-|TRBJ2-2
TGTGCCGGGGGCTGGGGAGGGAGCGGGGAGCTGTTTTTT
CAGGWGGSGELFF
>TRBV19|TRBD1|once|TRBJ1-3
TGTGCCAGTAGCGACCTGGACAGGTACTCTGGAAACACCATATATTTT
CASSDLDRYSGNTIYF
>TRBV2|TRBD1|-|TRBJ2-7
TGTGCCAGCAGCGTCAAGGGGGCTTCCTACGAGCAGTACTTC
CASSVKGASYEQYF
>TRBV6-5|TRBD1|-|TRBJ1-5
TGTGCCAGCAGTACAGGGGGGCGCGGGCAGCCCCAGCATTTT
CASSTGGRGQPQHF
>TRBV24-1|TRBD1|-|TRBJ2-5
TGTGCCACCAGTCCTGGACAGGGGGCTCACGAGACCCAGTACTTC
CATSPGQGAHETQYF
>TRBV4-1|TRBD2|-|TRBJ2-2
TGCGCCAGCAGCCAAGGCTACGGGGGGAAAACCGGGGAGCTGTTTTTT
CASSQGYGGKTGELFF
>TRBV12-3/TRBV12-4|-|-|TRBJ2-3
TGTGCCAGCAGTTTTGAGAGGGCAGATACGCAGTATTTT
CASSFERADTQYF
>TRBV15|-|once|TRBJ1-6
TGTGCCACCAGACTAAGTACTGAGAGCTCCTATAATTCACCCCTCCACTTT
CATRLSTESSYNSPLHF
>TRBV9|TRBD1|-|TRBJ1-2
TGTGCCAGCAACCCGGGACAGGGGGATAGAGGCTACACCTTC
CASNPGQGDRGYTF
>TRBV5-6|TRBD1|-|TRBJ1-5
TGTGCCAGCAGCTTGGGACAGGGGAACAATCAGCCCCAGCATTTT
CASSLGQGNNQPQHF
>TRBV11-3|TRBD1|-|TRBJ1-4
TGTGCCAGCAGCCGTCCCGGGACAGGGGGCGATGAAAAACTGTTTTTT
CASSRPGTGGDEKLFF
>TRBV5-6|TRBD1|-|TRBJ1-4
TGTGCCAGCAGCTTACCCGGGACAGTCCATGAAAAACTGTTTTTT
CASSLPGTVHEKLFF
>TRBV5-5|-|-|TRBJ1-4
TGTGCCAGCAGCCCCGGATATGGGCGGGGTGGGGAAAAACTGTTTTTT
CASSPGYGRGGEKLFF
>TRBV19|-|-|TRBJ1-6
TGTGCCAGTAACAGGGTCGGTTCACCCCTCCACTTT
CASNRVGSPLHF
>TRBV23-1|TRBD1|-|TRBJ1-4
TGCGCCACCCATATTGACAGGGGAAATGAAAAACTGTTTTTT
CATHIDRGNEKLFF
>TRBV20-1|-|-|TRBJ1-1
TGCAGTGCTAGAGGAGTGACTGAAGCTTTCTTT
CSARGVTEAFF
>TRBV5-1|TRBD1|-|TRBJ2-3
TGCGCCAGCAGCTGGAGACAGGGTTACACAGATACGCAGTATTTT
CASSWRQGYTDTQYF
>TRBV3-1/TRBV3-2|TRBD2|-|TRBJ2-1
TGTGCCAGCAGCCAAGTAGGGACTAGCGTGCCGCAGTTCTTC
CASSQVGTSVPQFF
>TRBV6-5|TRBD2|-|TRBJ2-1
TGTGCCAGCAGTTACAAACTAGCGGCCTACAATGAGCAGTTCTTC
CASSYKLAAYNEQFF
>TRBV29-1|TRBD1|-|TRBJ1-5
TGCAGCGTGGGGGACAGTCTTAGCAATCAGCCCCAGCATTTT
CSVGDSLSNQPQHF
>TRBV12-3/TRBV12-4|-|-|TRBJ1-1
TGTGCCAGCAGTTTTTCGGGGAACACTGAAGCTTTCTTT
CASSFSGNTEAFF
>TRBV27|TRBD1|-|TRBJ2-1
TGTGCCAGCAGTTTAGGACAGGACTCCTACAATGAGCAGTTCTTC
CASSLGQDSYNEQFF
>TRBV11-2|-|-|TRBJ1-1
TGTGCCAGCAGCTTAGGATTCAGGGGCATTCCTGATGAAGCTTTCTTT
CASSLGFRGIPDEAFF
>TRBV11-3|-|-|TRBJ2-1
TGTGCCAGCAGCTTAGACCCCGGGGGCTACAATGAGCAGTTCTTC
CASSLDPGGYNEQFF
>TRBV3-1/TRBV3-2|TRBD1|-|TRBJ1-4
TGTGCCAGCAGCCAACCTAGACAGGGAGGTGAAAAACTGTTTTTT
CASSQPRQGGEKLFF
>TRBV28|TRBD2|once|TRBJ2-7
TGTGCCAGCAGTTTAAGTGGCGGGGGGACCTACGAGCAGTACTTC
CASSLSGGGTYEQYF
>TRBV4-1|TRBD2|-|TRBJ2-2
TGCGCCAGCAGCCAACTAGCGGGGGGCTACGCGAACACCGGGGAGCTGTTTTTT
CASSQLAGGYANTGELFF
>TRBV7-9|TRBD2|once|TRBJ2-1
TGTGCCAGCAGCTTAAGGGGTCTAGCGGGGGCGAGCTCCTACAATGAGCAGTTCTTC
CASSLRGLAGASSYNEQFF
>TRBV12-1|-|-|TRBJ1-1
TGTGCCAGCACCGATGACACGTACACTGAAGCTTTCTTT
CASTDDTYTEAFF
>TRBV2|-|-|TRBJ1-1
TGTGCCAGCAGTGAGTCCCTCAGGGAAGCTTTCTTT
CASSESLREAFF
>TRBV6-5|-|-|TRBJ2-7
TGTGCCAGCAGCACAACCCAGGACTACGAGCAGTACTTC
CASSTTQDYEQYF
>TRBV4-1|TRBD2|-|TRBJ2-7
TGCGCCAGCAGCCAAGTAGCGGGGAACTACGAGCAGTACTTC
CASSQVAGNYEQYF
>TRBV7-9|-|-|TRBJ1-4
TGTGCCAGCCAAGTGAGTGAAAAACTGTTTTTT
CASQVSEKLFF
>TRBV29-1|-|-|TRBJ1-1
TGCAGCGTTGCGGTGTCCCGAAACACTGAAGCTTTCTTT
CSVAVSRNTEAFF
>TRBV29-1|TRBD1|-|TRBJ1-2
TGCAGCGTTTTATTTCTGGGGGACAGCTATAACTATGGCTACACCTTC
CSVLFLGDSYNYGYTF
>TRBV11-2|TRBD2|-|TRBJ2-3
TGTGCCAGCAGCTTGGGGACTAGCGGGAGTACAGATACGCAGTATTTT
CASSLGTSGSTDTQYF
>TRBV19|TRBD1|-|TRBJ1-3
TGTGCCAGTAGTATTGGACAGGGAGGACCTGGAAACACCATATATTTT
CASSIGQGGPGNTIYF
>TRBV15|-|-|TRBJ1-5
TGTGCCACCAGCAGAGATCCAGGTTCTCTCAATCAGCCCCAGCATTTT
CATSRDPGSLNQPQHF